This TCR beta chain was documented in a study of CD8+ T cells in alopecia areata. General study points: TCR sharing was clearer in mice than between patients, perhaps partly owing to patient HLA diversity. Especially in alopecia totalis/universalis, lesional scalp showed greater clonality than normal scalp did.

PBMCs yielded sorted CD4+ and CD8+ T cells. Germline values: CDR1 MNHEY, CDR2 SVGAGI. The CDR3 covers 15 residues. V was trimmed by 0 bases and J by 5 bases, leaving 13 bases between them. Reverse transcribed after extraction, RNA yielded cDNA as the sequencing template. Sequencing used immunoSEQ multiplex PCR; TCRdb keeps in-frame clones, though not all of them. The sample shows 200,000 or so clones, about 56% of them seen only once. This clone was seen a handful of times. What it binds is not known. The gene calls are TRBV6-5 and TRBJ1-1; TRBD1 is a possible D gene (6 bases). The TCR sequence derives from a human donor in good health. Sequencing was done on a sample of CD8+ T cells sorted from blood. The CDR3 coding sequence is TGTGCCAGCAGTTACTCAACGGGGGCGAAGACTGAAGCTTTCTTT. Its translation is CASSYSTGAKTEAFF.